The 6 T cell receptor beta chains below come from one sample, sequenced in a study of blood T cell repertoires in COVID-19. TCRdb keeps only in-frame clones here, not all; method: immunoSEQ multiplex PCR. The sample has 150,000 or so clones; 70% to 85% are singletons. Specimen: peripheral blood. The source of these receptors is an older woman with acute or convalescent COVID-19.

The rearrangement joins TRBV19 to TRBJ1-2; TRBD1 aligns across 7 bases. The CDR3 totals 15 residues. The germline gives CDR1 LNHDA, CDR2 SQIVND (reference sequence). After removal of 2 bases from V and 2 bases from J, the junction contained 5 bases not matched to a gene. Here the CDR3 reads CASSIMETGNYGYTF. The CDR3, as DNA: TGTGCCAGTAGTATAATGGAGACAGGGAACTATGGCTACACCTTC.

J is TRBJ1-6 and V is TRBV27; 7 nucleotides line up with TRBD1. Trimming took 5 bases from V and 4 from J; bases not matched to a gene: 5. The CDR3 totals 15 residues. Germline assignment: CDR1 MNHEY and CDR2 SMNVEV (reference sequence). CDR3 coding DNA: TGTGCCAGCAGTGAACGGGGACAGTATAATTCACCCCTCCACTTT. This codes for CASSERGQYNSPLHF.

CDR3 DNA: TGTGCCAGTAGTATGGGTAGAGGTCCCAGCCCCTATGGCTACACCTTC. Protein sequence: CASSMGRGPSPYGYTF. The rearrangement links TRBV19 to TRBJ1-2; no definite D call. The V end lost 3 bases, the J end lost 4 bases, and 18 bases lay between the germline ends. Per the germline V gene, CDR1 is LNHDA and CDR2 is SQIVND (reference sequence). CDR3 size: 16 residues.

Only a few counts were recorded for this clone. The genes are TRBV5-4 and TRBJ2-5, with D maybe TRBD1 (6 bases). V was trimmed by 7 bases and J by 6 bases, leaving 19 bases between them. The CDR3 contains 14 residues. The germline CDR1 and CDR2 sequences are SGHNT and YYREEE (reference sequence). CDR3 sequence reads: CASRVAGAGKTQYF. CDR3 bases: TGTGCCAGCCGGGTGGCAGGGGCAGGAAAGACCCAGTACTTC.

The genes are TRBV2 and TRBJ2-1, with unresolved D. CDR1 SNHLY and CDR2 FYNNEI come from the germline V gene. V lost 5 bases and J lost 0, with 11 bases in between. This CDR3 has 15 residues. CDR3 DNA: TGTGCCAGCAGTAAAGACGGTAGCTCCTACAATGAGCAGTTCTTC. Translating gives CASSKDGSSYNEQFF.

This clone was found once. The chain joins TRBV10-1 to TRBJ2-3; D call uncertain. Germline lookup yields CDR1 WNHNN and CDR2 SYGVQD (reference sequence). V lost 0 bases to trimming and J lost 5 bases, with 9 bases between them. The CDR3 totals 14 residues. The CDR3 loop reads CASSESAVRDTQYF. In DNA form, the CDR3 reads TGCGCCAGCAGTGAGTCTGCGGTAAGAGATACGCAGTATTTT.